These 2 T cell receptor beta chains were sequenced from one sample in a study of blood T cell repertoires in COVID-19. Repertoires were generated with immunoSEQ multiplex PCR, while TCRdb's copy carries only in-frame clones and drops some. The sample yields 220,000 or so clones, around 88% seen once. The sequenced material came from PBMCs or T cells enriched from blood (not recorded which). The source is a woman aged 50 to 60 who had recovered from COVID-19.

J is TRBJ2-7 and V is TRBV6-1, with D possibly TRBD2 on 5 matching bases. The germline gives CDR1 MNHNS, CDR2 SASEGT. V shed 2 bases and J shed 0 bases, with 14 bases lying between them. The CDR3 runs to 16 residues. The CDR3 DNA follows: TGTGCCAGCAGTGAATACGGGCACACTAGCTCCTACGAGCAGTACTTC. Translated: CASSEYGHTSSYEQYF.

The CDR3 reads CASSSGSPLHF. The DNA for the CDR3 is TGTGCCAGCAGCTCGGGTTCACCCCTCCACTTT. The V call is TRBV11-3, the J call TRBJ1-6; no definite D call. Germline values: CDR1 SGHNT, CDR2 YENEEA. Between the trimmed V and J ends, which lost 4 bases and 9 bases, there was a span of 4 bases. CDR3 length: 11 residues.